The 8 T cell receptor beta chains in this list originate from one sample, sequenced in a study of blood T cell repertoires in COVID-19 (dated by TCRdb to 2020 to 2022). The library was made by the immunoSEQ multiplex PCR assay. TCRdb retrieved this table from immuneACCESS and kept in-frame rearrangements only. Not all clones are present; in checked studies, unresolved V genes account for under half, and no reason is known for the remainder. The sample table shows tens of thousands of clones, and 80% are seen once. The top ten hold 15% to 20% of the sample. Material: peripheral blood. The receptors shown here come from a human donor in a cohort sampled during active COVID-19.

The chain links TRBV20-1 to TRBJ2-7, with D tentatively TRBD1 (7 bases). This CDR3 has 14 residues. Germline V CDR1 and CDR2: DFQATT, SNEGSKA (reference sequence). V lost 3 bases, J lost 0 bases, and 12 bases lay in between. The DNA of the CDR3 is TGCAGTGCTAGTCCAGGGGGGAGCTCCTACGAGCAGTACTTC. Amino acids: CSASPGGSSYEQYF.

The chain uses TRBV6-2 or TRBV6-3 and TRBJ1-5, with D uncertain. Trimming left V 4 bases short and J 0 bases short, with 7 bases between. The length of the CDR3 is 14 residues. Germline V gene lookup returns CDR1 MNHEY and CDR2 SVGEGT. The CDR3: CASSSGYSNQPQHF. The CDR3 DNA reads as TGTGCCAGCAGTTCGGGGTATAGCAATCAGCCCCAGCATTTT.

The chain couples TRBV11-2 to TRBJ1-2; TRBD1 might be the D (6 bases). Germline V lookup: CDR1 SGHAT, CDR2 FQNNGV. V lost 4 bases to trimming and J lost 2 bases, with 8 bases between them. CDR3 length: 13 residues. CDR3 sequence reads: CASSSGANYGYTF. CDR3 nucleotides: TGTGCCAGCAGCTCAGGGGCGAACTATGGCTACACCTTC.

The chain combines TRBV30 with TRBJ1-5, with D possibly matching TRBD1 (6 bases). CDR1 and CDR2 (germline): GTSNPN, SVGIG (reference sequence). V lost 5 bases and J 5 bases, leaving 10 bases between the germline ends. CDR3 size: 12 residues. This chain's CDR3 is CAWAGQHQPQHF. CDR3 nucleotide sequence: TGTGCCTGGGCGGGACAACATCAGCCCCAGCATTTT.

This clone was observed a handful of times. The V and J genes are TRBV7-9 and TRBJ1-1, with TRBD1 matching 7 bases. This CDR3 is built from 16 residues. Germline V gene data show CDR1 as SEHNR and CDR2 as FQNEAQ (reference sequence). The J segment lost 1 base and the V segment lost 5 bases, leaving 10 bases of the junction unmatched. The CDR3 DNA sequence: TGTGCCAGCAGCCCAAAGGACAGGAGCACGAACACTGAAGCTTTCTTT. Translating it yields CASSPKDRSTNTEAFF.

V and J are TRBV9 and TRBJ2-7; 9 nucleotides match TRBD2. Germline CDR1 and CDR2: SGDLS and YYNGEE. J was trimmed by 5 bases and V by 0 bases; bases with no gene match: 6. There are 15 residues in the CDR3. The CDR3 loop reads CASSVDGSGSDEQYF. CDR3 bases: TGTGCCAGCAGCGTAGACGGTAGCGGGAGCGACGAGCAGTACTTC.

Written as DNA, the CDR3 is TGCGCCAGCAGGAGGGACAGCCTATATGGCTACACCTTC. Translating it yields CASRRDSLYGYTF. The chain carries TRBV5-1 and TRBJ1-2; 7 nucleotides match TRBD1. Trimming removed 5 bases from V and 5 bases from J; junction bases left unmatched: 6. CDR3 length equals 13 residues. Germline CDR1 reads SGHRS; CDR2 reads YFSETQ.

This clone was detected only once. The chain links TRBV2 to TRBJ1-5, with no clear D. Germline V lookup: CDR1 SNHLY, CDR2 FYNNEI. The CDR3 has 14 amino acids. The V and J ends lost 2 bases and 7 bases respectively, with 12 bases between them. CDR3 bases: TGTGCCAGCAGTGAATCGGGAAGGAACCAGCCCCAGCATTTT. Translated: CASSESGRNQPQHF.